This T cell receptor (beta chain) is from a study of early T cells in non-severe SARS-CoV-2 infection. Turning to the study itself: Chains were not paired, and sequencing was done on bulk RNA from unsorted whole blood.

This clonotype was observed many times. The antigen is undetermined. Findings and limits, study-wide: Sequences matched to VDJdb favored anti-spike CD8 responses, while private and CD4 specificities were missed.

Attachment of unique molecular identifiers to individual cDNA molecules was performed. TCRdb ran MiXCR on the 5' RACE reads and lists one entry per CDR3 protein. The sample has roughly 34,000 distinct CDR3 sequences, less than 7.5% seen once; the top ten hold 24%. This specimen was whole blood, taken at baseline. The receptor's source is an adult who was a healthcare worker with PCR-confirmed SARS-CoV-2 infection or an uninfected control (not recorded which).

The CDR3 sequence: CASSHRMGQAPYEQYF. CDR3 coding DNA: TGCGCCAGCAGCCACCGAATGGGGCAGGCTCCCTACGAGCAGTACTTC. The chain employs TRBV4-1 and TRBJ2-7, with a possible D match to TRBD1 (5 bases). From germline, CDR1 is MGHRA and CDR2 YSYEKL. This CDR3 has 16 residues. Trimming pared 3 bases from V and 2 bases from J, leaving 17 bases between.